Shown below are 21 T cell receptor beta chains from a single sample sequenced in a study of cytomegalovirus exposure and HLA in healthy donors. The PCR ran on 60 Vbeta and 13 Jbeta primers. The data were produced by immunoSEQ multiplex PCR, yet TCRdb's version contains in-frame clones alone and is incomplete. This table holds 130,000 or so clones, roughly 79% found once. The source material was PBMCs. Every receptor here comes from a woman between 40 and 50 years old in good health and CMV-seronegative.

The chain carries TRBV5-5 and TRBJ1-2; 9 bases agree with TRBD1. The J segment lost 12 bases and the V segment lost 2 bases, leaving 8 bases of the junction unmatched. The CDR3 covers 13 residues. Germline CDR1 SGHKS, CDR2 YYEKEE (reference sequence). The CDR3 here is CASSFSGTGSHTF. The CDR3 nucleotides read TGTGCCAGCAGCTTTTCCGGGACAGGGTCTCACACCTTC.

The chain employs TRBV4-3 and TRBJ2-7; TRBD1 matches at 9 bases. The CDR3 is made up of 16 amino acids. Germline V gives CDR1 LGHNA, CDR2 YSLEER. V trimming: 0 bases; J trimming: 5 bases; junction bases outside the gene matches: 8. The DNA for the CDR3 is TGCGCCAGCAGCCAAGAGTTGGACAGGGGATCCCACGAGCAGTACTTC. It codes for CASSQELDRGSHEQYF.

This clone turned up a few times. A read error may produce the germline difference seen at one junction end. V is TRBV5-1 and J is TRBJ1-1; a possible D gene is TRBD1 (6 bases). This CDR3 has 14 amino acids. CDR1 is SGHRS and CDR2 is YFSETQ in the germline V gene. CDR3 bases: TGTGCCAGCAGCCAGGGACAACTTAGCACTGAAGCTTTCTTT. It yields the protein CASSQGQLSTEAFF.

The V and J genes are TRBV5-1 and TRBJ1-6, with a tentative D call TRBD1 (5 bases). Trimming pared 0 bases from V and 8 bases from J, leaving 9 bases between. The CDR3 extends over 14 amino acids. Germline V gene lookup returns CDR1 SGHRS and CDR2 YFSETQ. Written as DNA, the CDR3 is TGCGCCAGCAGCTTGGTCAGGGATCATTCACCCCTCCACTTT. Translating it yields CASSLVRDHSPLHF.

The rearrangement links TRBV11-2 to TRBJ2-5; the D is unclear. The DNA end is more similar to TRBJ2-7, so the J call may be wrong. The CDR3 has 14 residues. The germline V gene has CDR1 SGHAT and CDR2 FQNNGV. The CDR3 coding sequence is TGTGCCAGCAGCTTAGACCCTACCCTCTACGAGCAGTACTTC. This codes for CASSLDPTLYEQYF.

The CDR3 nucleotides read TGCGCCAGCAGCTCCCGCTTGGGGAGGGACACCGGGGAGCTGTTTTTT. Translating it yields CASSSRLGRDTGELFF. The V call is TRBV4-3, the J call TRBJ2-2; 7 bases are shared with TRBD2. Trimming took 5 bases from V and 3 from J; bases not matched to a gene: 9. The CDR3 has 16 residues. Germline CDR1 and CDR2: LGHNA and YSLEER.

This chain links TRBV5-1 with TRBJ2-1; 8 nucleotides align to TRBD2. CDR1 and CDR2 (germline): SGHRS, YFSETQ. J gave up 3 bases and V 1 base, and 6 bases lay outside the gene matches. The length of the CDR3 is 16 residues. The CDR3 loop is CASSLIRTSNYNEQFF. The DNA of the CDR3 is TGCGCCAGCAGCTTGATTAGGACTAGCAACTACAATGAGCAGTTCTTC.

Comment on this clone: The final CDR3 position lacks the conserved phenylalanine or tryptophan, pointing to a likely read error. The chain couples TRBV9 to TRBJ2-7, with 9 bases fitting TRBD2. V lost 4 bases, J lost 1 base, and 9 bases stayed unmatched. Per germline, CDR1 SGDLS and CDR2 YYNGEE. The CDR3 runs to 16 residues. CDR3 residues: CASSPSVAGGSYEQYL. In nucleotides, the CDR3 is TGTGCCAGCAGCCCAAGTGTGGCGGGAGGGTCCTACGAGCAGTACCTC.

The V call is TRBV2, the J call TRBJ2-2, with 8 nucleotides matching TRBD1. Trimming at V came to 6 bases and at J to 1 base, leaving 7 bases not matched to a gene. The germline V gene encodes CDR1 SNHLY and CDR2 FYNNEI. CDR3 length equals 16 residues. The CDR3 nucleotides are TGTGCCAGCAGGCCTAGGACAGGGCGGAACACCGGGGAGCTGTTTTTT. Encoded protein: CASRPRTGRNTGELFF.

V and J are TRBV28 and TRBJ2-1, with D tentatively TRBD1 (6 bases). Germline loops: CDR1 MDHEN, CDR2 SYDVKM. This CDR3 has 14 residues. Trimming removed 11 bases from V and 5 bases from J, with 19 bases in between. CDR3 coding DNA: TGTGCCGCCCGTCCACCGGGACACGACAATGAGCAGTTCTTC. Translating it yields CAARPPGHDNEQFF. The whole variable domain, remainder taken from reference TRBV28 and TRBJ2-1, is DVKVTQSSRYLVKRTGEKVFLECVQDMDHENMFWYRQDPGLGLRLIYFSYDVKMKEKGDIPEGYSVSREKKERFSLILESASTNQTSMYLCAARPPGHDNEQFFGPGTRLTVL.

This sequence joins TRBV7-2 and TRBJ1-5; D may be TRBD1 (5 bases). Trimming stripped 5 bases from V and 4 bases from J, with 15 bases between. Germline V CDR1 and CDR2: SGHTA, FQGNSA. The CDR3 runs to 15 residues. This CDR3 reads CASSRLAGRNQPQHF. The CDR3 nucleotides are TGTGCCAGCAGCCGATTGGCAGGGCGTAATCAGCCCCAGCATTTT.

The V call is TRBV27, the J call TRBJ2-5, with D tentatively TRBD1 (5 bases). The CDR3 is made up of 12 amino acids. Germline CDR1 MNHEY, CDR2 SMNVEV (reference sequence). V lost 2 bases and J 5 bases, leaving 6 bases between the germline ends. CDR3 coding DNA: TGTGCCAGCAGTTTAAAGGGGGAGACCCAGTACTTC. It is translated as CASSLKGETQYF.

This clone was observed once. CDR3 sequence: CASSPPGKTEAFF. The CDR3 DNA reads TGTGCCAGCAGTCCTCCCGGGAAGACTGAAGCTTTCTTT. This rearrangement joins TRBV6-6 to TRBJ1-1; D not resolved. V lost 5 bases, J lost 5 bases, and 12 bases lay in between. Per the germline V gene, CDR1 is MNHNY and CDR2 is SVGAGI (reference sequence). There are 13 residues in the CDR3.

A note on this clone: The junction shows a germline mismatch at one end, possibly a read error. The CDR3 DNA reads as TGTTCCAGCAGCTTAGCGTCGTCGACAGGGCACTACGAGCAGTACTTC. Residues: CSSSLASSTGHYEQYF. The chain employs TRBV7-9 and TRBJ2-7, with 7 bases fitting TRBD1. This CDR3 is built from 16 residues. Per the germline V gene, CDR1 is SEHNR and CDR2 is FQNEAQ (reference sequence).

This chain joins TRBV10-1 and TRBJ2-5, with D possibly being TRBD2 (6 bases). This CDR3 region has 14 residues. Germline CDR1 is WNHNN and CDR2 is SYGVQD (reference sequence). Trimming stripped 2 bases from V and 7 bases from J, with 14 bases between. The chain's CDR3 is CASSEISGERTQYF. The CDR3 DNA sequence: TGCGCCAGCAGTGAGATCTCGGGAGAGAGGACCCAGTACTTC.

V usage is TRBV2 and J usage is TRBJ1-2, with a possible D match to TRBD1 (5 bases). The CDR3 loop spans 15 amino acids. Germline CDR1 is SNHLY and CDR2 is FYNNEI. Trimming removed 4 bases at V and 5 bases at J, with 17 bases between. CDR3 bases: TGTGCCAGCAGTGTTATGGGGGGTTCGGGGTATGGCTACACCTTC. Translating gives CASSVMGGSGYGYTF.

The chain combines TRBV9 with TRBJ1-1; D possibly corresponds to TRBD1 (5 bases). There are 13 residues in the CDR3. CDR1 and CDR2 from the germline V gene are SGDLS and YYNGEE. Deletions cut 6 bases from V and 1 base from J, with 10 bases between. CDR3 coding DNA: TGTGCCAGCACCACAACAGGGAACACTGAAGCTTTCTTT. Translating it yields CASTTTGNTEAFF.

The V call is TRBV28, the J call TRBJ2-7; 9 nucleotides agree with TRBD1. V shed 2 bases, J shed 1 base, and the junction held 3 bases outside the gene matches. Germline values: CDR1 MDHEN, CDR2 SYDVKM. This CDR3 is built from 15 residues. CDR3 DNA sequence: TGTGCCAGCAGTTTAACCGGACAGGGGTCCTACGAGCAGTACTTC. This encodes CASSLTGQGSYEQYF. Supplemented by reference TRBV28 and TRBJ2-7, the full variable domain reads DVKVTQSSRYLVKRTGEKVFLECVQDMDHENMFWYRQDPGLGLRLIYFSYDVKMKEKGDIPEGYSVSREKKERFSLILESASTNQTSMYLCASSLTGQGSYEQYFGPGTRLTVT.

The genes are TRBV27 and TRBJ2-7; D remains unclear. Between the trimmed V and J ends, which lost 3 bases and 1 base, there was a span of 7 bases. This CDR3 contains 13 residues. CDR1 is MNHEY and CDR2 is SMNVEV in the germline V gene (reference sequence). The CDR3 DNA reads as TGTGCCAGCAGTTTTTTAGCTTCCTACGAGCAGTACTTC. This gives the protein CASSFLASYEQYF.

This chain links TRBV6-4 with TRBJ1-1, with D perhaps TRBD1 (5 bases). Germline V lookup: CDR1 MRHNA, CDR2 SNTAGT. This CDR3 region has 13 residues. The ends were cut back, 4 bases at V and 1 base at J, with 7 bases in the middle. The CDR3 loop reads CASSATANTEAFF. DNA for the CDR3: TGTGCCAGCAGTGCGACAGCGAACACTGAAGCTTTCTTT.

The chain uses TRBV10-2 and TRBJ1-1; tentatively, D is TRBD1 (5 bases). Trimming cost V 4 bases and J 3 bases, with 12 bases left between them. CDR1 WSHSY and CDR2 SAAADI come from the germline V gene. This CDR3 is 14 amino acids long. This CDR3 is CASSGEGSDTEAFF. The CDR3 coding sequence is TGCGCCAGCAGTGGGGAGGGGTCGGACACTGAAGCTTTCTTT.